This TCR beta chain was sequenced for a study of blood T cell repertoires in COVID-19. For the study at large: Acute and convalescent COVID-19 specimens originated in the United States, Italy and Spain.

Per the germline V gene, CDR1 is SNHLY and CDR2 is FYNNEI. The V end was cut by 6 bases, the J end by 0 bases, with 12 bases between. The CDR3 consists of 15 residues. Generated by immunoSEQ multiplex PCR, the TCRdb table keeps only in-frame clones and is missing some. Of 140,000 or so clones listed, 75% to 85% are singletons. This clone was picked up a small number of times. The rearrangement uses TRBV2 and TRBJ2-1; maybe TRBD2 (6 bases). The specimen was peripheral blood. The source is a man between 65 and 85 years old who had recovered from COVID-19. CDR3: CASRKEGSSYNEQFF. The CDR3 nucleotides are TGTGCCAGCAGAAAGGAGGGTAGCTCCTACAATGAGCAGTTCTTC.